The clone carrying this T cell receptor beta chain appeared a few times. Its antigen is not identified. The data stem from a study of response to subunit inactivated influenza vaccine. Study-wide findings and caveats: A suggestion made by the authors is that each seasonal influenza vaccination recruits few new T cells.

From the RT-PCR reads, TCRdb called clonotypes with MiXCR, one entry per CDR3 protein. This table holds a few hundred thousand distinct CDR3 sequences, 20% to 25% found once. The V and J ends lost 5 bases and 3 bases, in that order; junction bases with no gene match: 3. The germline V gene has CDR1 ENHRY and CDR2 SYGVKD. This CDR3 has 13 amino acids. The TCR sequence derives from a man aged 45-69 years who received an inactivated influenza vaccine. The chain combines TRBV10-3 with TRBJ1-2; TRBD1 matches 7 bases. This specimen was PBMCs from blood, taken about 19 months after vaccination. The CDR3: CAISTDRDYGYTF. The CDR3 DNA reads as TGTGCCATCAGTACTGACAGGGACTATGGCTACACCTTC.